The present TCR beta chain was sequenced within a study of T-cell reconstitution after alpha-beta-depleted transplantation in children. V was pared by 1 base and J by 6 bases, with 8 bases between. CDR3 length: 13 amino acids. Germline V gene lookup returns CDR1 SGHRS and CDR2 YFSETQ. Study-level findings and limits: Reportedly, only several hundred clones from non-depleted graft cells drove alpha-beta T-cell counts at about two months. The authors attributed T-cell counts and diversity one year after transplant mostly to newly produced T cells. After transplant, high TCRbeta diversity at day 60 in some patients arose from surviving recipient T cells and thymic progenitors.

This clonotype has ten or more counts. Antigen specificity is unknown. Preparing the TCRbeta library involved the use of unique molecular identifiers. From the PCR reads, TCRdb called clonotypes with MiXCR, one entry per CDR3 protein. The profile shows nearly 350,000 distinct CDR3 sequences, 16% of them singletons. This material consisted of PBMCs, mostly from graft donor cells, taken 360 days after TCRalphabeta/CD19-depleted stem cell transplant. This chain uses TRBV5-1 with TRBJ2-1, with D unclear. The sequence was collected from a male patient aged 2 to 9 who had a stem cell transplant for acute lymphoblastic leukemia, so the T cells may come from the graft donor. The CDR3 bases are TGCGCCAGCAGCTTGTGGGCCTCCAATGAGCAGTTCTTC. Translated, it gives CASSLWASNEQFF.